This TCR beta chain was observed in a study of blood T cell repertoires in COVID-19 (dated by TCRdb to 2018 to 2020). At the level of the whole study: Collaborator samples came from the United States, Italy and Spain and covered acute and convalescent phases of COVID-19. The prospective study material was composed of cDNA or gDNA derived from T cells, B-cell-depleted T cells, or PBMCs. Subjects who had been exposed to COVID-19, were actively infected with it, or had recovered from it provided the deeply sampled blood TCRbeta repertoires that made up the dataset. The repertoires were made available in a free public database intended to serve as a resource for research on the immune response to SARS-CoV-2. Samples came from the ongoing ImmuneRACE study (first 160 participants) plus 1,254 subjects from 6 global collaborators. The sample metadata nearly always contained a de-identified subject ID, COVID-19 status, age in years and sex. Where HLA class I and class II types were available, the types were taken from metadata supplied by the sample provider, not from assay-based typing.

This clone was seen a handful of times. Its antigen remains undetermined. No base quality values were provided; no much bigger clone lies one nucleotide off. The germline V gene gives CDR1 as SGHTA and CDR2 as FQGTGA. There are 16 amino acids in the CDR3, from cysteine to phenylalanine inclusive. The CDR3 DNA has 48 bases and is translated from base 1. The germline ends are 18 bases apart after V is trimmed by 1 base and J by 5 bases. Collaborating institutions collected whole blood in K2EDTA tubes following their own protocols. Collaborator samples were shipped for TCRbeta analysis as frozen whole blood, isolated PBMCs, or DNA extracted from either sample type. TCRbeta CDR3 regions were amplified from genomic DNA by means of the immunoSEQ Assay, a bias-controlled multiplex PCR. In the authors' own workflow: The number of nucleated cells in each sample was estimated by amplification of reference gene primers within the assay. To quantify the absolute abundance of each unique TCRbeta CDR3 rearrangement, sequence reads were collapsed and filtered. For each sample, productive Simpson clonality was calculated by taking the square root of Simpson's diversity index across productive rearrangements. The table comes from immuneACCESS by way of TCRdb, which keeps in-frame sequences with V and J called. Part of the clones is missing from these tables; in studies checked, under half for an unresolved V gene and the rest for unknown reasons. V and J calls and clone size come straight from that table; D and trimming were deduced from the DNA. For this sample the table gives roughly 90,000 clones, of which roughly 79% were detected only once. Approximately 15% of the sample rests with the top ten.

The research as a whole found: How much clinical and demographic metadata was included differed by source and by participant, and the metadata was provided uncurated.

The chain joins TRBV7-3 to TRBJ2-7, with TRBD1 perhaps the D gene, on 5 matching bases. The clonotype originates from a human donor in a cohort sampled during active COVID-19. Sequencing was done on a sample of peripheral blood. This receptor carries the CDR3 CASSLKSERQFHEQYF. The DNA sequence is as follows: TGTGCCAGCAGCTTAAAATCTGAAAGACAGTTTCACGAGCAGTACTTC.